This T cell receptor beta chain stems from a study of regulatory dendritic cells for organ transplantation. In the study overall: Regulatory dendritic cells were monocyte-derived, receiving vitamin D3 on days 0 and 4 and IL-10 on day 4. Findings and limits, study-wide: Mature dendritic cells appeared to drive more memory CD8+ clonal expansion than regulatory ones. The authors noted considerable between-person heterogeneity in alloreactive memory CD8+ cells.

The ends were cut back, 5 bases at V and 4 bases at J, with 14 bases in the middle. From germline, CDR1 is SEHNR and CDR2 FQNEAQ (reference sequence). CDR3 length: 14 residues. Comment on this clone: Its cognate antigen is unknown.

Sorted T cells were CFSE-labeled and cultured four to five days with allogeneic regulatory or mature dendritic cells at 1:10. The data were produced by immunoSEQ multiplex PCR, yet TCRdb's version contains in-frame clones alone and is incomplete. The sample holds 13,000 or so clones, 85% to 90% seen once. The rearrangement uses TRBV7-9 and TRBJ1-2; D ambiguous. The sequence derives from a human donor in good health. Sequenced sample: naive CD8+ T cells from blood cultured with regulatory dendritic cells. Subset here: CD45RA+ naive T cells. CDR3 bases: TGTGCCAGCAGCCCGCCCCCTATGTCCTATGGCTACACCTTC. Encoded protein: CASSPPPMSYGYTF.